This TCR beta chain comes out of a study of graft-versus-host responses after intestinal transplantation. Study-level information: Transplant recipients had multivisceral, liver-intestinal, or isolated intestinal grafts. The study gave all recipients anti-thymocyte globulin induction, then tacrolimus and steroids for 2 to 3 years. Study-wide results and limits: Recipient bone marrow held GvH clones, some seen earlier in ileum or blood.

Comment on this clone: Its antigen is still unknown.

The CDR3 is 15 residues long. Method: immunoSEQ multiplex PCR; TCRdb's copy keeps in-frame clones and lacks some. This sample has over 80,000 clones, with about 90% found just once. This sequence was found in a human donor who was the organ donor for an intestinal transplant. The specimen was unstimulated CD8+ T cells sorted from spleen or lymph node cells, collected before transplant. The rearrangement joins TRBV21-1 to TRBJ2-3; TRBD2, the table's D call, was not compared with the DNA. TRBV21-1 is marked as a pseudogene. In DNA, the CDR3 is TGTGCCAGCAGCAAAGGGGGGGGTAGCACAGATACGCAGTATTTT. Residues: CASSKGGGSTDTQYF.